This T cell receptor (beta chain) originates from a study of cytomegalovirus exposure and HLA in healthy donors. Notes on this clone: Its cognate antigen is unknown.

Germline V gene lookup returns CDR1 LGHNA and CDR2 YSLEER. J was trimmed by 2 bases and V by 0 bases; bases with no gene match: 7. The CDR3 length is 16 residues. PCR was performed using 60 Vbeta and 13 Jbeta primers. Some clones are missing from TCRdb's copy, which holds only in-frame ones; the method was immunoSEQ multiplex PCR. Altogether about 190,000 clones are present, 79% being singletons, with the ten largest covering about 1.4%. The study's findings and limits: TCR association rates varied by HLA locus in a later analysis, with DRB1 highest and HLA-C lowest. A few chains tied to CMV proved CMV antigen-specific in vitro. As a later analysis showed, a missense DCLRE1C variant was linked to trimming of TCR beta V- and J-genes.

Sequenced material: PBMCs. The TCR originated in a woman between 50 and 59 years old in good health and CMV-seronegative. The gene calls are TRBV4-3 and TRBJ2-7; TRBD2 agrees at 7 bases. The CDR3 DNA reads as TGCGCCAGCAGCCAAGATCACTGGGGGGGGACCTACGAGCAGTACTTC. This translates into CASSQDHWGGTYEQYF.